The sequence of this T cell receptor (beta chain) was determined in a study of T cells in Graves' hyperthyroidism and ophthalmopathy. Whole-study results and caveats: Most clonotypes that expanded in the thyroid above 0.001 also showed up in blood. It was a median around 6 months before onset that the model predicted ophthalmopathy.

CDR3 length: 14 residues. Looked up from germline, CDR1 is DFQATT and CDR2 is SNEGSKA (reference sequence). V lost 2 bases to trimming and J lost 0 bases, with 11 bases between them. Patients affected by ophthalmopathy presented a Clinical Activity Score of at least 3, a NOSPECS grade of at least 4, and disease duration below 3 months. Using more than 7.5 ml of fresh peripheral blood, PBMCs were prepared. This clonotype was recorded many times. What it binds is not known. RNA transcripts provided the source from which TCR beta CDR3 regions were amplified. First-round RT-PCR targeting the TCR CDR3 was performed with the HTBI primer set. TCRdb called the multiplex PCR reads again in MiXCR, with one record for every CDR3 protein. The sample has about 300,000 distinct CDR3 sequences; 15% to 20% are singletons.

The receptor was isolated from a man aged 45 to 65 with Graves' ophthalmopathy. The sample comprised blood. The chain uses TRBV20-1 and TRBJ2-7, with D perhaps matching TRBD2 (5 bases). The DNA of the CDR3 is TGCAGTGCTAGACCTAGCAGGAGCTCCTACGAGCAGTACTTC. Translation gives CSARPSRSSYEQYF.